These 30 T cell receptor beta chains were sequenced from one sample in a study of blood T cell repertoires in COVID-19. Repertoires were generated with immunoSEQ multiplex PCR, while TCRdb's copy carries only in-frame clones and drops some. The sample consists of tens of thousands of clones, 88% of them appearing once. The sample consisted of peripheral blood. Receptor source: a man aged 45-65 years with active COVID-19.

The rearrangement links TRBV5-1 to TRBJ2-1, with 11 bases matching TRBD2. There are 15 residues in the CDR3. The germline V gene encodes CDR1 SGHRS and CDR2 YFSETQ. With 2 bases clipped from V and 7 bases from J, the junction kept 5 bases outside the gene matches. The CDR3 here is CASSFSGGEVNEQFF. CDR3 coding DNA: TGCGCCAGCAGCTTTAGCGGGGGGGAGGTGAATGAGCAGTTCTTC.

This rearrangement joins TRBV12-5 to TRBJ1-1, with 7 positions matching TRBD1. The J segment lost 0 bases and the V segment lost 0 bases, leaving 4 bases of the junction unmatched. CDR1 LGHNT and CDR2 FRNRAP come from the germline V gene. The CDR3 runs 16 residues. In nucleotides, the CDR3 is TGTGCTAGTGGTTTGGTTCAGGGGGGCATGAACACTGAAGCTTTCTTT. Its translation is CASGLVQGGMNTEAFF.

This clone was observed once. The chain links TRBV21-1 to TRBJ1-1; no check of the table's D call, TRBD1, against the DNA was made. TRBV21-1 is termed a pseudogene. The length of the CDR3 is 15 residues. CDR3 bases: TGTGCCAGCAGCAAAGACGGACAGGGATTCACTGAAGCTTTCTTT. Protein sequence: CASSKDGQGFTEAFF.

The table lists this clone with a few counts. The V gene is TRBV7-9, the J gene TRBJ1-2, with 10 bases identical to TRBD1. This CDR3 contains 15 residues. From germline, CDR1 is SEHNR and CDR2 FQNEAQ (reference sequence). Trimming cost V 5 bases and J 3 bases; bases outside gene matches: 6. CDR3 nucleotides: TGTGCCAGCAGCACAACCGGGACAGGGGACTATGGCTACACCTTC. Translated: CASSTTGTGDYGYTF.

V and J are TRBV10-3 and TRBJ1-2; D is unclear. The germline V gene encodes CDR1 ENHRY and CDR2 SYGVKD. The germline V and J ends were trimmed by 9 bases and 0 bases, with 8 bases remaining between them. The CDR3 is made up of 12 amino acids. The CDR3 bases are TGTGCCATATCCGGGACTAACTATGGCTACACCTTC. Translating it yields CAISGTNYGYTF.

This sequence joins TRBV19 and TRBJ2-5; 8 nucleotides align to TRBD2. Germline CDR1 LNHDA, CDR2 SQIVND (reference sequence). CDR3 length: 14 amino acids. J gave up 4 bases and V 7 bases, and 8 bases lay outside the gene matches. CDR3 bases: TGTGCCAGTACGGGAAGCGGGAGACGAGAGACCCAGTACTTC. Protein: CASTGSGRRETQYF.

This chain connects TRBV5-6 to TRBJ1-2, with TRBD1 as a possible D gene (6 bases). The CDR3 runs 14 residues. Germline V gene sequence: CDR1 SGHDT, CDR2 YYEEEE. V gave up 4 bases and J gave up 4 bases, with 14 bases separating them. CDR3 nucleotide sequence: TGTGCCAGCAGCCAAGACAGGCTAGCCTATGGCTACACCTTC. It yields the protein CASSQDRLAYGYTF.

Comment on this clone: At one end, the junction sequence differs from germline, possibly due to a read error. The gene calls are TRBV7-9 and TRBJ2-1, with 9 bases matching TRBD1. Germline loops: CDR1 SEHNR, CDR2 FQNEAQ (reference sequence). There are 13 residues in the CDR3. The CDR3 loop is CASSSTPDRGLIF. The CDR3 region has the DNA TGTGCCAGCAGCTCCACCCCAGACAGGGGGTTGATCTTC.

The V gene is TRBV7-9, the J gene TRBJ1-2; D uncertain. The V and J ends lost 1 base and 4 bases respectively, with 13 bases between them. The length of the CDR3 is 15 residues. CDR1 and CDR2 (germline): SEHNR, FQNEAQ (reference sequence). CDR3 amino acids: CASSLDHTGSYGYTF. As DNA, the CDR3 is TGTGCCAGCAGCTTAGACCACACGGGGAGCTATGGCTACACCTTC.

J is TRBJ2-1 and V is TRBV7-6; 13 bases map to TRBD2. CDR1 and CDR2 from the germline V gene are SGHVS and FNYEAQ. The CDR3 is made up of 18 amino acids. With 4 bases clipped from V and 8 bases from J, the junction kept 14 bases outside the gene matches. CDR3 amino acids: CASSSGRLAGGPWDEQFF. For the CDR3, the DNA is TGTGCCAGCAGCTCGGGCCGACTAGCGGGAGGCCCTTGGGATGAGCAGTTCTTC.

V is TRBV29-1 and J is TRBJ2-4, with 14 bases lining up with TRBD2. The CDR3 spans 16 residues. Germline loops: CDR1 SQVTM, CDR2 ANQGSEA. V dropped 3 bases and J dropped 16; count of bases not matched to a gene: 17. Here the CDR3 DNA reads TGCAGCGTTGAGTTGCCGGGACTAGCGGGGGCCCAAAATCGATACTTC. Protein: CSVELPGLAGAQNRYF.

This chain joins TRBV5-3 and TRBJ1-5, with 7 bases fitting TRBD1. TRBV5-3 is an open reading frame, and its role is uncertain. V lost 4 bases, J lost 7 bases, and 20 bases stayed unmatched. The length of the CDR3 is 18 residues. The CDR3 nucleotides read TGTGCCAGAAGCCCCCTAGGGGGCGTCTACTCCCCCCCACAGCCCCAGCATTTT. Its protein is CARSPLGGVYSPPQPQHF.

The chain couples TRBV30 to TRBJ1-2; a possible D gene is TRBD1 (5 bases). The germline gives CDR1 GTSNPN, CDR2 SVGIG (reference sequence). This CDR3 contains 14 residues. V lost 3 bases, J lost 4 bases, and 15 bases lay in between. CDR3 region: CAWRGIGASYGYTF. CDR3 DNA sequence: TGTGCCTGGAGAGGAATAGGGGCCTCCTATGGCTACACCTTC.

The chain carries TRBV3-1 (or the pseudogene TRBV3-2) and TRBJ2-7; maybe TRBD2 (6 bases). The CDR3 has 15 residues. Germline V gene lookup returns CDR1 LGHDT and CDR2 YNNKEL (reference sequence). V was clipped by 2 bases and J by 1 base, with 12 bases between them. CDR3 nucleotide sequence: TGTGCCAGCAGCCAAAGCCCCGGGGGATCCTACGAGCAGTACTTC. It encodes CASSQSPGGSYEQYF.

This sequence joins TRBV18 and TRBJ1-5, with D unresolved. This CDR3 is 15 amino acids long. V lost 2 bases and J 0 bases, leaving 8 bases between the germline ends. Germline V gene lookup returns CDR1 KGHSH and CDR2 LQKENI. The CDR3 nucleotides are TGTGCCAGCTCACCATCCCACGGTAGCAATCAGCCCCAGCATTTT. Amino acid sequence: CASSPSHGSNQPQHF.

This chain connects TRBV5-1 to TRBJ1-1; TRBD1 matches 7 bases. Per germline, CDR1 SGHRS and CDR2 YFSETQ. This CDR3 comprises 16 residues. Unmatched junction bases numbered 10, after V lost 4 bases and J lost 1 base. The CDR3 nucleotides read TGCGCCAGCAGCCGAGACCCGACAGGGAGGAACACTGAAGCTTTCTTT. Its translation is CASSRDPTGRNTEAFF.

In this sample, this clone is medium-sized. This chain links TRBV4-2 with TRBJ1-3; D is unclear. The V end lost 1 base, the J end lost 1 base, and 5 bases lay between the germline ends. There are 14 residues in the CDR3. Germline V lookup: CDR1 LGHNA, CDR2 YNFKEQ. The CDR3: CASSQGYSGNTIYF. The CDR3 DNA reads TGTGCCAGCAGCCAAGGCTATTCTGGAAACACCATATATTTT.

The CDR3 nucleotides are TGTGCCAGCAGTGAGGGGGGACCCCTCCACTTT. It codes for CASSEGGPLHF. J is TRBJ1-6 and V is TRBV25-1, with D possibly TRBD1 on 5 matching bases. Trimming shortened V by 3 bases and J by 12 bases, and 6 bases separated the two germline ends. Germline values: CDR1 MGHDK, CDR2 SYGVNS. CDR3 length: 11 amino acids.

CDR3 loop: CASGLGPGQGRTNEKLFF. The CDR3 nucleotides read TGTGCTAGTGGTTTGGGACCGGGACAGGGGAGGACTAATGAAAAACTGTTTTTT. The chain has TRBV12-5 and TRBJ1-4, with 10 bases aligning to TRBD1. CDR3 length: 18 amino acids. Germline V gene lookup returns CDR1 LGHNT and CDR2 FRNRAP. The V and J ends lost 1 base and 2 bases, in that order; junction bases with no gene match: 7.

J is TRBJ1-5 and V is TRBV2; TRBD1 is a possible D gene (5 bases). The CDR3 length is 15 residues. V lost 3 bases, J lost 3 bases, and 12 bases lay in between. Germline V gives CDR1 SNHLY, CDR2 FYNNEI. CDR3: CASSDGGGNNQPQHF. The DNA for the CDR3 is TGTGCCAGCAGTGATGGGGGAGGGAACAATCAGCCCCAGCATTTT.

V gene TRBV18 combines with J gene TRBJ1-3; TRBD1 matches 9 bases. Germline-derived CDR1 and CDR2 are KGHSH and LQKENI. The CDR3 is 16 amino acids. V trimming: 2 bases; J trimming: 2 bases; junction bases outside the gene matches: 4. Here the CDR3 reads CASSPARTGAGNTIYF. In nucleotides, the CDR3 is TGTGCCAGCTCACCAGCCCGGACAGGGGCTGGAAACACCATATATTTT.

This clone was counted once. The genes are TRBV19 and TRBJ2-5, with 8 positions matching TRBD2. The CDR3 runs to 15 residues. Per germline, CDR1 LNHDA and CDR2 SQIVND (reference sequence). With 7 bases clipped from V and 1 base from J, the junction kept 8 bases outside the gene matches. CDR3 nucleotide sequence: TGTGCCAGTAATACGGGGGGGCACAGCCAAGAGACCCAGTACTTC. Amino acid sequence: CASNTGGHSQETQYF.

V gene TRBV29-1 combines with J gene TRBJ1-3; D gene uncertain. V gave up 3 bases and J gave up 3 bases, with 12 bases separating them. Looked up from germline, CDR1 is SQVTM and CDR2 is ANQGSEA. This CDR3 region has 14 residues. The CDR3, as DNA: TGCAGCGTTGAGTCCCGCCAGGATGGAAACACCATATATTTT. This sequence encodes CSVESRQDGNTIYF.

The chain links TRBV10-1 to TRBJ1-1, with D perhaps matching TRBD1 (5 bases). CDR3 size: 14 residues. Germline values: CDR1 WNHNN, CDR2 SYGVQD (reference sequence). The ends were cut back, 2 bases at V and 5 bases at J, with 12 bases in the middle. CDR3 protein: CASSEKRGGTEAFF. The CDR3 bases are TGCGCCAGCAGTGAGAAAAGGGGCGGAACTGAAGCTTTCTTT.

The rearrangement joins TRBV10-2 to TRBJ2-7, with 12 nucleotides matching TRBD1. Germline CDR1 WSHSY, CDR2 SAAADI. With V trimmed by 10 bases and J by 4 bases, 20 bases remained unmatched. The CDR3 runs to 18 residues. The CDR3 coding sequence is TGCGCCACCTCCCCAGCCGTGCGGGTGGGACAGGGGGCTTACGAGCAGTACGTC. Translation: CATSPAVRVGQGAYEQYV.

Only a few counts were recorded for this clone. The rearrangement uses TRBV7-8 and TRBJ1-5, with no clear D. Germline V lookup: CDR1 SGHVS, CDR2 FQNEAQ. Trimming removed 1 base from V and 9 bases from J, with 7 bases in between. The CDR3 totals 12 residues. CDR3: CASSLGPGPQHF. CDR3 sequence (DNA): TGTGCCAGCAGCTTAGGCCCGGGGCCCCAGCATTTT.

J is TRBJ1-1 and V is TRBV15; a weak D match, TRBD1 (6 bases). This CDR3 contains 15 residues. Between the trimmed V and J ends, which lost 3 bases and 4 bases, there was a span of 15 bases. Germline V gene lookup returns CDR1 LNHNV and CDR2 YYDKDF (reference sequence). The CDR3 region is CATSRPTGLFTEAFF. The DNA of the CDR3 is TGTGCCACCAGCAGGCCTACAGGGTTGTTCACTGAAGCTTTCTTT.

The rearrangement joins TRBV5-6 to TRBJ2-1; TRBD2 matches 15 bases. Looked up from germline, CDR1 is SGHDT and CDR2 is YYEEEE. This CDR3 has 19 residues. The ends lost 3 bases at V and 1 base at J; junction bases unmatched: 8. The CDR3 nucleotides read TGTGCCAGCAGCTATGGACTAGCGGGGGGGAGGACGTCCTACAATGAGCAGTTCTTC. Residues: CASSYGLAGGRTSYNEQFF.

The chain uses TRBV19 and TRBJ1-1, with 7 bases aligning to TRBD1. The germline CDR1 and CDR2 sequences are LNHDA and SQIVND (reference sequence). Trimming cost V 3 bases and J 4 bases; bases outside gene matches: 5. This CDR3 has 14 amino acids. The CDR3 nucleotides are TGTGCCAGTAGTATTAGGGGGCTGTCCACTGAAGCTTTCTTT. Protein sequence: CASSIRGLSTEAFF.

V and J are TRBV28 and TRBJ1-4; no firm D call. This CDR3 region has 12 residues. V lost 3 bases, J lost 13 bases, and 12 bases lay in between. Per the germline V gene, CDR1 is MDHEN and CDR2 is SYDVKM. Written as DNA, the CDR3 is TGTGCCAGCAGTTTTGGGCCGCTGGGACTGTTTTTT. Amino acid sequence: CASSFGPLGLFF. Full variable domain (outside the CDR3, taken from reference TRBV28 and TRBJ1-4): DVKVTQSSRYLVKRTGEKVFLECVQDMDHENMFWYRQDPGLGLRLIYFSYDVKMKEKGDIPEGYSVSREKKERFSLILESASTNQTSMYLCASSFGPLGLFFGSGTQLSVL.